This is a list of T cell receptor beta chains from one sample in a study of T cell responses to AZD1222 COVID-19 vaccine. Sequencing was performed with immunoSEQ multiplex PCR; in TCRdb, only in-frame clones are kept and a portion is missing. The sample contains around 110,000 clones, roughly 93% of which appear only once. The source material was peripheral blood, sampled on day 0 of AZD1222 vaccination. These receptors were taken from an adult in good health. The CDR3 runs from the conserved cysteine through the conserved F or W.

V gene: TRBV27; CDR3 protein: CASTRGPSYEQYF
V gene: TRBV11-2; CDR3 protein: CASSFVSGRTNEQFF
V gene: TRBV18; CDR3 protein: CASSREWAGSGNTIYF
V gene: TRBV5-1; CDR3 protein: CASSSGPEVVTGELFF
V gene: TRBV4-1; CDR3 protein: CASSLEGNSPLHF
V gene: TRBV27; CDR3 protein: CASSWGGTGSEQYF
V gene: TRBV11-1; CDR3 protein: CASSWEGRVGELFF
V gene: TRBV5-1; CDR3 protein: CASSLERTSGTGDTQYF
V gene: TRBV28; CDR3 protein: CASSLLAVGTDTQYF
V gene: TRBV9; CDR3 protein: CASSARVSDTEAFF
V gene: TRBV7-6; CDR3 protein: CASSLAVRGSTEAFF
V gene: TRBV9; CDR3 protein: CASSDRDALQPANYGYTF
V gene: TRBV11-2; CDR3 protein: CASSLERSHNYEQYF
V gene: TRBV6-6; CDR3 protein: CASSKELANTGELFF
V gene: TRBV27; CDR3 protein: CASSFLTGGNTGELFF
V gene: TRBV25-1; CDR3 protein: CASSEIGQNTEAFF
V gene: TRBV4-1; CDR3 protein: CASSQEPGHHTGELFF
V gene: TRBV27; CDR3 protein: CASSLLTGGGYTF
V gene: TRBV6-5; CDR3 protein: CASSYSRGPTYEQYF
V gene: TRBV28; CDR3 protein: CASSLLPNEKLFF
V gene: TRBV30; CDR3 protein: CAWRWENTEAFF
V gene: TRBV5-5; CDR3 protein: CASSLWGNNQPQHF
V gene: TRBV5-5; CDR3 protein: CASSKGSGLDTEAFF
V gene: TRBV3-1/TRBV3-2; CDR3 protein: CASSQEQLNTEAFF
V gene: TRBV5-1; CDR3 protein: CASGMTSGSYEQYF